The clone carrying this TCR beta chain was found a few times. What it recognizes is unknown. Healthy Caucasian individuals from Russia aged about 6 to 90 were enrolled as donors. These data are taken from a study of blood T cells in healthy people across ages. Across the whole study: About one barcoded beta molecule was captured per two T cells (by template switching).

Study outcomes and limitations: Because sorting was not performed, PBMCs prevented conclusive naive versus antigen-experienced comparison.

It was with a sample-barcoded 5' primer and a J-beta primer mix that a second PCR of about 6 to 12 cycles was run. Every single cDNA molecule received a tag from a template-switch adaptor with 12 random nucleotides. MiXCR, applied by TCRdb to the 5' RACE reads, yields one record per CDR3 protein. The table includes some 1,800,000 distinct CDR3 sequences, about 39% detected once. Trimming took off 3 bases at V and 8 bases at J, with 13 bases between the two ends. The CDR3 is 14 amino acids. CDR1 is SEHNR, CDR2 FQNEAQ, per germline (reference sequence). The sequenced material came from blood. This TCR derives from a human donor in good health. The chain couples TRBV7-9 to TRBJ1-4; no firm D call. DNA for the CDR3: TGTGCCAGCAGCTTGCGGGAGACTGGCGAAAAACTGTTTTTT. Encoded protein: CASSLRETGEKLFF. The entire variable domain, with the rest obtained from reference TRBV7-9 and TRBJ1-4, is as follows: DTGVSQNPRHKITKRGQNVTFRCDPISEHNRLYWYRQTLGQGPEFLTYFQNEAQLEKSRLLSDRFSAERPKGSFSTLEIQRTEQGDSAMYLCASSLRETGEKLFFGSGTQLSVL.